This is a list of T cell receptor beta chains from one sample in a study of blood T cells in healthy people across ages. TCRdb called the 5' RACE reads again in MiXCR, with one record for every CDR3 protein. Among around 1,000,000 distinct CDR3 sequences listed, approximately 25% were seen once. The same specimen was also included in a second study, on T cells of mothers and their children.

The sequencing sample was made of blood. The receptors were sampled from a girl aged 2 to 10 in good health. CDR3s include the opening cysteine and the closing phenylalanine or tryptophan. A D gene is named only where the DNA matches it firmly. Some rows mark clone size as missing; the rest say once, few, many or name a class of expanded clone.

J gene	D gene	V gene	clone size	CDR3 protein	CDR3 DNA
TRBJ1-2	-	TRBV4-1	once	CASSQEGGDYGYTF	TGCGCCAGCAGCCAAGAAGGTGGGGACTATGGCTACACCTTC
TRBJ1-1	-	TRBV20-1	-	CSRTLTMNTEAFF	TGCAGTCGTACGCTGACCATGAACACTGAAGCTTTCTTT
TRBJ2-7	TRBD2	TRBV3-1	few	CASSQDGREFGEQYF	TGTGCCAGCAGCCAAGATGGGCGGGAGTTCGGCGAGCAGTACTTC
TRBJ2-1	-	TRBV29-1	-	CSVKEYRETYNEQFF	TGCAGTGTCAAAGAGTACAGGGAGACTTACAATGAGCAGTTCTTC
TRBJ1-1	-	TRBV6-1	few	CASRGGLVTEAFF	TGTGCCAGCAGAGGAGGGTTGGTCACTGAAGCTTTCTTT
TRBJ2-3	-	TRBV7-2	-	CASSTRRGDTQYF	TGTGCCAGCAGTACAAGGAGGGGAGATACGCAGTATTTT
TRBJ2-5	-	TRBV7-3	-	CAGSFNGGQETQYF	TGTGCCGGCAGCTTTAACGGGGGACAAGAGACCCAGTACTTC
TRBJ2-1	-	TRBV10-3	few	CAISPEGGRQFF	TGTGCCATCAGCCCCGAGGGTGGAAGGCAGTTCTTC
TRBJ2-1	TRBD2	TRBV19	-	CASSHINTGLASNEQFF	TGTGCCAGTAGTCATATTAATACGGGACTAGCTTCAAATGAGCAGTTCTTC
TRBJ2-1	-	TRBV20-1	-	CSATRQYNEQFF	TGCAGTGCTACAAGACAGTACAATGAGCAGTTCTTC
TRBJ2-1	-	TRBV4-3	few	CASSRTVISYNEQFF	TGCGCCAGCAGCCGTACCGTAATCTCCTACAATGAGCAGTTCTTC
TRBJ2-5	-	TRBV11-2	few	CASSLASVGEETQYF	TGTGCCAGCAGCTTAGCCTCTGTTGGAGAAGAGACCCAGTACTTC
TRBJ2-3	TRBD2	TRBV4-1	-	CASSQGGLAGGTDTQYF	TGCGCCAGCAGCCAAGGAGGTTTAGCGGGAGGAACAGATACGCAGTATTTT